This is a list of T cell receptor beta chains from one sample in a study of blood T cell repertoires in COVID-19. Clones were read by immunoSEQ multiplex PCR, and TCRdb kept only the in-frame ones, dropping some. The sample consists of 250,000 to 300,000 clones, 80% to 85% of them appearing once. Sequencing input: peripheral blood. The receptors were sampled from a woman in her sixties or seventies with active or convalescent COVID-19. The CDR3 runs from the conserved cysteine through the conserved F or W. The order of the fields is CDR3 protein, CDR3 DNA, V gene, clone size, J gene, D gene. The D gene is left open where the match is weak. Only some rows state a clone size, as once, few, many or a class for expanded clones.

CASSRDSANTGELFF TGTGCCAGCAGTCGGGACAGCGCGAACACCGGGGAGCTGTTTTTT TRBV7-9 NA TRBJ2-2 TRBD1
CASSYGGPAWGTEAFF TGTGCCAGCAGTTACGGGGGACCAGCCTGGGGCACTGAAGCTTTCTTT TRBV27 NA TRBJ1-1 NA
CSVEWARYGYTF TGCAGCGTTGAGTGGGCTCGCTATGGCTACACCTTC TRBV29-1 NA TRBJ1-2 NA
CASSLLTGTGDTYEQYF TGCGCCAGCAGCCTTCTTACCGGGACAGGGGACACCTACGAGCAGTACTTC TRBV4-3 once TRBJ2-7 TRBD1
CASSSGGTRNQPQHF TGTGCCAGCAGTTCAGGGGGGACACGGAATCAGCCCCAGCATTTT TRBV7-8 few TRBJ1-5 TRBD1
CAGTVQETQYF TGTGCCGGGACGGTCCAAGAGACCCAGTACTTC TRBV30 NA TRBJ2-5 NA
CASQEGGAAYEQYF TGCGCCAGCCAAGAAGGGGGGGCCGCCTACGAGCAGTACTTC TRBV5-1 NA TRBJ2-7 NA
CASSLSGRAVYEQYF TGTGCCAGCAGCTTGTCCGGCAGGGCTGTCTACGAGCAGTACTTC TRBV11-3 NA TRBJ2-7 NA
CASSLWTGYGYTF TGCGCCAGCAGCTTGTGGACAGGGTATGGCTACACCTTC TRBV5-1 NA TRBJ1-2 TRBD1
CASRDMNQPQHF TGTGCCAGCAGGGACATGAATCAGCCCCAGCATTTT TRBV12-3/TRBV12-4 once TRBJ1-5 NA
CASSPGGLSIETQYF TGTGCCAGCTCGCCGGGGGGGCTTTCGATAGAGACCCAGTACTTC TRBV7-3 NA TRBJ2-5 TRBD2
CASSFLRVMNTEAFF TGTGCCAGCAGCTTCCTCAGGGTAATGAACACTGAAGCTTTCTTT TRBV13 NA TRBJ1-1 NA
CASSRDRGYANEKLFF TGCGCCAGCAGCCGGGACAGGGGGTACGCTAATGAAAAACTGTTTTTT TRBV4-3 NA TRBJ1-4 TRBD1
CASSQQGRSEKLFF TGCGCCAGCAGCCAGCAGGGCAGGAGTGAAAAACTGTTTTTT TRBV4-3 NA TRBJ1-4 NA
CASSQDWLSGGFAYGYTF TGCGCCAGCAGCCAAGATTGGTTATCAGGGGGTTTTGCCTATGGCTACACCTTC TRBV4-1 NA TRBJ1-2 TRBD1
CASGMGWDREETQYF TGTGCTAGTGGAATGGGATGGGACAGGGAAGAGACCCAGTACTTC TRBV12-5 once TRBJ2-5 TRBD1
CASSMGQDYRSEKLFF TGTGCCAGTAGTATGGGGCAGGACTACCGTTCTGAAAAACTGTTTTTT TRBV19 NA TRBJ1-4 NA
CASSLGASGGSDEQYF TGCGCCAGCAGCTTGGGGGCTAGCGGTGGTAGCGACGAGCAGTACTTC TRBV5-1 NA TRBJ2-7 TRBD2
CASSSWTGGSYEQYF TGTGCCAGCAGCTCCTGGACAGGGGGATCCTACGAGCAGTACTTC TRBV5-5 once TRBJ2-7 TRBD1
CASSRPDRSGGYGYTF TGCGCCAGCAGCCGCCCGGACAGGTCCGGAGGATATGGCTACACCTTC TRBV4-1 NA TRBJ1-2 TRBD1
CASSDIAWGVAKNIQYF TGTGCCAGCAGTGATATCGCGTGGGGAGTAGCCAAAAACATTCAGTACTTC TRBV2 NA TRBJ2-4 NA
CASNELAGGPNEQFF TGTGCCAGCAACGAATTAGCGGGGGGCCCAAATGAGCAGTTCTTC TRBV5-4 NA TRBJ2-1 TRBD2
CASSLEGGGPNTEAFF TGTGCCAGCAGCTTAGAAGGGGGGGGCCCGAACACTGAAGCTTTCTTT TRBV11-3 NA TRBJ1-1 NA
CASSPGTSGGVETQYF TGTGCCAGCAGCCCCGGGACTAGCGGGGGGGTAGAGACCCAGTACTTC TRBV4-2 NA TRBJ2-5 TRBD2
CASSYPGHTEAFF TGTGCCAGCAGTTACCCAGGGCACACTGAAGCTTTCTTT TRBV6-5 NA TRBJ1-1 NA
CASTRRSRGSNTGELFF TGCGCCAGCACCCGCCGCTCCAGGGGTTCGAACACCGGGGAGCTGTTTTTT TRBV5-1 NA TRBJ2-2 NA
CASTPGGKVIGELFF TGTGCCAGCACCCCCGGGGGGAAGGTTATCGGGGAGCTGTTTTTT TRBV7-9 few TRBJ2-2 TRBD2
CASRTGFYGYTF TGTGCCAGCAGAACAGGGTTTTATGGCTACACCTTC TRBV27 NA TRBJ1-2 NA
CASSSLGLAGAETQYF TGTGCCAGCAGTTCCCTGGGACTAGCGGGGGCAGAGACCCAGTACTTC TRBV6-5 NA TRBJ2-5 TRBD2
CASSPGRSSQETQYF TGTGCCAGCAGCCCGGGAAGAAGTTCTCAAGAGACCCAGTACTTC TRBV7-7 many TRBJ2-5 NA
CATSDYGEETQYF TGTGCCACCAGTGATTACGGGGAAGAGACCCAGTACTTC TRBV24-1 many TRBJ2-5 NA
CASSASGGQETQYF TGTGCCAGCAGCGCTAGCGGGGGCCAGGAGACCCAGTACTTC TRBV9 NA TRBJ2-5 TRBD2
CASSSRQGRKETQYF TGTGCCAGCAGCTCCAGACAGGGGCGGAAAGAGACCCAGTACTTC TRBV7-2 NA TRBJ2-5 TRBD1
CASSTRFSSYNEQFF TGTGCCAGTAGTACGCGGTTTAGCTCCTACAATGAGCAGTTCTTC TRBV19 NA TRBJ2-1 NA
CASSDPGTSGGYEQYF TGTGCCAGCAGTGACCCCGGGACTAGCGGGGGGTACGAGCAGTACTTC TRBV2 NA TRBJ2-7 TRBD2
CASSLGQGTNSPLHF TGTGCCAGCAGCTTAGGGCAGGGGACGAATTCACCCCTCCACTTT TRBV7-6 few TRBJ1-6 NA
CASSFTGGSNQPQHF TGTGCCAGCAGTTTTACAGGGGGAAGCAATCAGCCCCAGCATTTT TRBV28 NA TRBJ1-5 TRBD1
CASSLGGQGPYGYTF TGTGCCAGCAGTTTGGGGGGACAGGGTCCCTATGGCTACACCTTC TRBV6-5 medium-sized TRBJ1-2 TRBD1
CASSPPWGEGNEQYF TGTGCCAGCTCACCTCCTTGGGGGGAGGGAAACGAGCAGTACTTC TRBV18 NA TRBJ2-7 TRBD2
CASSPRLTGNYGYTF TGCGCCAGCAGCCCGCGTTTGACAGGGAACTATGGCTACACCTTC TRBV4-1 few TRBJ1-2 TRBD1
CAISGTSGGHSYEQYF TGTGCCATCAGTGGAACTAGCGGGGGGCATAGTTACGAGCAGTACTTC TRBV10-3 NA TRBJ2-7 TRBD2
CASSPTDRARAFF TGTGCCAGCAGCCCCACCGACAGGGCCAGAGCTTTCTTT TRBV6-5 NA TRBJ1-1 TRBD1
CATSPPGLEDTQYF TGTGCCACCAGCCCCCCGGGACTGGAAGATACGCAGTATTTT TRBV15 NA TRBJ2-3 NA
CASSVVSRGSNQPQHF TGTGCCAGCAGCGTAGTGAGCAGGGGGAGCAATCAGCCCCAGCATTTT TRBV7-8 NA TRBJ1-5 TRBD1
CASSPKGVGQYQPQHF TGTGCCAGCAGCCCCAAAGGGGTGGGACAGTATCAGCCCCAGCATTTT TRBV7-8 NA TRBJ1-5 TRBD1
CASSSGNRVKETQYF TGTGCCAGCAGTTCCGGAAACAGGGTTAAGGAGACCCAGTACTTC TRBV6-2/TRBV6-3 NA TRBJ2-5 NA
CAVVFTPSLCYEQYF TGTGCCGTCGTTTTTACTCCGTCGCTTTGTTACGAGCAGTACTTC TRBV24-1 NA TRBJ2-7 NA
CASSPDRASYEQYF TGTGCCAGCAGCCCAGACAGGGCATCATACGAGCAGTACTTC TRBV11-2 NA TRBJ2-7 TRBD1
CASTPGGLGIDEQFF TGTGCCAGCACTCCGGGGGGACTGGGGATTGACGAGCAGTTCTTC TRBV7-9 NA TRBJ2-1 TRBD2
CASSIGTGGWYEQYF TGTGCCAGCTCAATAGGGACAGGGGGATGGTACGAGCAGTACTTC TRBV18 NA TRBJ2-7 TRBD1
CASSKGQGGGSYNEQFF TGTGCCAGCAGCAAGGGACAGGGGGGAGGGTCCTACAATGAGCAGTTCTTC TRBV9 NA TRBJ2-1 TRBD1
CASSQGGISSNEKLFF TGTGCCAGCAGCCAAGGAGGAATCTCCTCTAATGAAAAACTGTTTTTT TRBV3-1/TRBV3-2 NA TRBJ1-4 NA
CASSSLGTDTQYF TGTGCCAGCAGCTCCCTCGGGACAGATACGCAGTATTTT TRBV5-8 few TRBJ2-3 NA
CAWRGGVDYRNTGELFF TGTGCCTGGAGGGGGGGAGTGGACTATCGGAACACCGGGGAGCTGTTTTTT TRBV30 NA TRBJ2-2 NA
CASSNGGVPNQPQHF TGTGCCAGCAGCAACGGGGGGGTACCCAATCAGCCCCAGCATTTT TRBV21-1 NA TRBJ1-5 NA
CASSEEQRGGTQYF TGTGCCAGCAGTGAGGAGCAGCGGGGGGGTACGCAGTATTTT TRBV2 NA TRBJ2-3 TRBD2
CASTPDRFKTEAFF TGCGCCAGCACCCCGGACAGGTTTAAAACTGAAGCTTTCTTT TRBV10-2 few TRBJ1-1 TRBD1